The next 26 T cell receptor beta chains were all read from a single sample in a study of blood T cell repertoires in COVID-19. Libraries were prepared by immunoSEQ multiplex PCR; TCRdb keeps only in-frame clonotypes and omits some of them. The sample shows about 320,000 clones, approximately 85% of them seen only once. What was sequenced was peripheral blood. All receptors derive from a woman aged 50 to 60 with acute or convalescent COVID-19.

The chain employs TRBV29-1 and TRBJ2-7; maybe TRBD2 (5 bases). The V gene's germline CDR1 is SQVTM and CDR2 ANQGSEA. The CDR3 runs to 13 residues. V was trimmed by 6 bases and J by 1 base, leaving 13 bases between them. Here the CDR3 DNA reads TGCAGCGTCTCCCGGGGTGTATCCTACGAGCAGTACTTC. It specifies CSVSRGVSYEQYF.

This clone has just one count. The rearrangement uses TRBV7-8 and TRBJ2-5; 9 positions agree with TRBD1. The CDR3 extends over 15 amino acids. Germline CDR1 is SGHVS and CDR2 is FQNEAQ. Losses at the gene ends were 6 bases for V and 3 bases for J; bases not matched to a gene: 8. In nucleotides, the CDR3 is TGTGCCAGCAGTCATAACCGGGACAGGGAAGAGACCCAGTACTTC. It translates to CASSHNRDREETQYF.

The chain is built from TRBV5-5 and TRBJ2-7; 9 bases are a match to TRBD1. CDR3 size: 16 residues. Losses at the gene ends were 6 bases for V and 0 bases for J; bases not matched to a gene: 10. The germline CDR1 and CDR2 sequences are SGHKS and YYEKEE (reference sequence). In DNA, the CDR3 is TGTGCCAGCACCCTCACAGGGGGCGGGAGCTCCTACGAGCAGTACTTC. It encodes CASTLTGGGSSYEQYF.

The chain employs TRBV5-4 and TRBJ2-5; 14 positions match TRBD2. Trimming took 4 bases from V and 5 from J; bases not matched to a gene: 10. The CDR3 is 17 residues long. The germline gives CDR1 SGHNT, CDR2 YYREEE (reference sequence). The CDR3 DNA sequence: TGTGCCAGCAGCGGGGGGACTAGCGGGAGACTGGTGGAGACCCAGTACTTC. Protein: CASSGGTSGRLVETQYF.

The chain links TRBV5-1 to TRBJ2-3; perhaps TRBD2 as D (5 bases). This CDR3 is 15 amino acids long. Trimming took 7 bases from V and 4 from J, leaving 19 bases between them. Germline values: CDR1 SGHRS, CDR2 YFSETQ. The CDR3 here is CASRLRSWGADTQYF. The CDR3 DNA reads as TGCGCCAGCCGCCTTAGGTCTTGGGGAGCAGATACGCAGTATTTT. The variable domain in full, with the rest retrieved from reference TRBV5-1 and TRBJ2-3, is KAGVTQTPRYLIKTRGQQVTLSCSPISGHRSVSWYQQTPGQGLQFLFEYFSETQRNKGNFPGRFSGRQFSNSRSEMNVSTLELGDSALYLCASRLRSWGADTQYFGPGTRLTVL.

The chain employs TRBV7-2 and TRBJ1-2; TRBD1 aligns across 7 bases. The CDR3 covers 13 residues. From germline, CDR1 is SGHTA and CDR2 FQGNSA. Trimming cost V 4 bases and J 8 bases; bases outside gene matches: 7. The CDR3 here is CASSSDRRRGYTF. The CDR3 nucleotides are TGTGCCAGCAGCTCGGACAGGCGTCGGGGCTACACCTTC. Full variable domain (remainder filled in from reference TRBV7-2 and TRBJ1-2): GAGVSQSPSNKVTEKGKDVELRCDPISGHTALYWYRQSLGQGLEFLIYFQGNSAPDKSGLPSDRFSAERTGGSVSTLTIQRTQQEDSAVYLCASSSDRRRGYTFGSGTRLTVV.

This chain links TRBV19 with TRBJ2-1; 16 bases are shared with TRBD2. Germline-derived CDR1 and CDR2 are LNHDA and SQIVND (reference sequence). V gave up 8 bases and J gave up 0 bases; unmatched junction bases: 13. CDR3 size: 20 residues. The CDR3 loop is CASYSSPGLAGGSSYNEQFF. In DNA, the CDR3 is TGTGCCAGTTATTCATCACCGGGACTAGCGGGAGGGAGCTCCTACAATGAGCAGTTCTTC.

As regards this clone: Mismatch with germline at one junction end may stem from a read error. The V gene is TRBV19, the J gene TRBJ1-5; TRBD1 matches 8 bases. In germline, CDR1 is LNHDA, CDR2 SQIVND (reference sequence). The CDR3 is 19 residues long. CDR3 sequence (DNA): TGTGCCAGTAGCATAGAGAGGACAGGGAGAGGTCTGACGGGTCAGCCCCAGCATTTT. Translated, it gives CASSIERTGRGLTGQPQHF.

In this sample, this clone turned up once. Written as DNA, the CDR3 is TGTGCCACCAGTTACCTTGATTTCGGGGGAGGGGTGAGCTCTGGAAACACCATATATTTT. It translates to CATSYLDFGGGVSSGNTIYF. J is TRBJ1-3 and V is TRBV24-1, with D perhaps TRBD1 (5 bases). Trimming stripped 6 bases from V and 0 bases from J, with 26 bases between. The CDR3 consists of 20 residues. Germline V gene data show CDR1 as KGHDR and CDR2 as SFDVKD.

In its sample, this clone was seen a few times. This chain joins TRBV11-2 and TRBJ2-3; D is perhaps TRBD2 (5 bases). This CDR3 is built from 18 residues. Germline V lookup: CDR1 SGHAT, CDR2 FQNNGV. Trimming removed 0 bases from V and 0 bases from J, with 16 bases in between. CDR3 DNA sequence: TGTGCCAGCAGCTTAGATGAGGGCCGAGCCTTTAGCACAGATACGCAGTATTTT. This codes for CASSLDEGRAFSTDTQYF.

This clone appeared once. The genes are TRBV10-3 and TRBJ2-7, with D tentatively TRBD1 (6 bases). The ends were cut back, 3 bases at V and 6 bases at J, with 12 bases in the middle. The length of the CDR3 is 13 residues. Germline CDR1 ENHRY, CDR2 SYGVKD. The CDR3 loop is CAISENRVGEQYF. CDR3 DNA: TGTGCCATCAGTGAAAACAGGGTCGGCGAGCAGTACTTC.

The genes are TRBV3-1 (or the pseudogene TRBV3-2) and TRBJ2-3; tentative D call: TRBD2 (6 bases). The CDR3 runs to 13 residues. V dropped 4 bases and J dropped 4 bases, with 9 bases sitting between them. Germline loops: CDR1 LGHDT, CDR2 YNNKEL (reference sequence). Here the CDR3 DNA reads TGTGCCAGCAGCCGGGACTCTTCAGATACGCAGTATTTT. As protein: CASSRDSSDTQYF.

This chain uses TRBV29-1 with TRBJ1-2, with 8 positions matching TRBD1. Germline V gene data show CDR1 as SQVTM and CDR2 as ANQGSEA. The J segment lost 2 bases and the V segment lost 4 bases, leaving 6 bases of the junction unmatched. The CDR3 covers 14 residues. This chain's CDR3 is CSVVDRASNYGYTF. The DNA for the CDR3 is TGCAGCGTTGTGGACAGGGCCTCCAACTATGGCTACACCTTC.

The chain couples TRBV6-1 to TRBJ2-3; 7 positions agree with TRBD1. The germline gives CDR1 MNHNS, CDR2 SASEGT. With V trimmed by 3 bases and J by 8 bases, 5 bases remained unmatched. This CDR3 region has 13 residues. The CDR3 loop reads CASSESGGATQYF. The DNA for the CDR3 is TGTGCCAGCAGTGAGTCAGGGGGAGCTACGCAGTATTTT.

The chain links TRBV6-5 to TRBJ2-7; unclear D gene. The CDR3 has 15 amino acids. Trimming removed 0 bases from V and 2 bases from J, with 11 bases in between. Germline V gene sequence: CDR1 MNHEY, CDR2 SVGAGI. The CDR3 loop reads CASSYSRYGTYEQYF. CDR3 coding DNA: TGTGCCAGCAGTTACTCTCGGTACGGTACCTACGAGCAGTACTTC.

The rearrangement joins TRBV29-1 to TRBJ1-5, with 8 bases fitting TRBD1. Germline V CDR1 and CDR2: SQVTM, ANQGSEA. V shed 4 bases and J 2 bases; nucleotides not matched to a gene: 7. The CDR3 loop spans 15 amino acids. This chain's CDR3 is CSVGVGTGGNQPQHF. CDR3 in DNA: TGCAGCGTTGGAGTCGGGACAGGAGGCAATCAGCCCCAGCATTTT.

V and J are TRBV4-3 and TRBJ2-3; 10 nucleotides align to TRBD2. Germline V gene data show CDR1 as LGHNA and CDR2 as YSLEER. The junction had 6 bases not matched to a gene; V was cut back by 1 base and J by 2 bases. This CDR3 is built from 17 residues. CDR3 region: CASSQGWTSGNTDTQYF. The CDR3 nucleotides are TGCGCCAGCAGCCAAGGGTGGACTAGCGGTAACACAGATACGCAGTATTTT.

The chain combines TRBV10-3 with TRBJ2-3; the D gene is possibly TRBD2 (5 bases). CDR3 size: 13 residues. Looked up from germline, CDR1 is ENHRY and CDR2 is SYGVKD. V was trimmed by 6 bases and J by 3 bases, leaving 10 bases between them. CDR3 DNA: TGTGCCATCAGGCTAGCTTTGACAGATACGCAGTATTTT. Its protein product is CAIRLALTDTQYF.

CDR3 in DNA: TGTGCCAGCAGCCGTGGGACAGGGGCAGAGACCCAGTACTTC. This gives the protein CASSRGTGAETQYF. The chain couples TRBV6-5 to TRBJ2-5, with 10 bases matching TRBD1. V shed 6 bases and J 4 bases; nucleotides not matched to a gene: 5. Looked up from germline, CDR1 is MNHEY and CDR2 is SVGAGI. This CDR3 has 14 residues.

Only one count was recorded for this clone. The gene calls are TRBV7-3 and TRBJ2-3; 9 bases are a match to TRBD1. V shed 5 bases and J 6 bases; nucleotides not matched to a gene: 6. The CDR3 is 14 amino acids. Germline CDR1 reads SGHTA; CDR2 reads FQGTGA. CDR3 sequence: CASSPRDRDDTQYF. DNA for the CDR3: TGTGCCAGCAGCCCCCGGGACAGGGACGATACGCAGTATTTT.

V usage is TRBV7-9 and J usage is TRBJ1-2; tentatively, D is TRBD1 (5 bases). V was shortened by 3 bases and J by 4 bases, with 12 bases between the two germline ends. Germline V gene lookup returns CDR1 SEHNR and CDR2 FQNEAQ (reference sequence). CDR3 size: 14 residues. CDR3 sequence (DNA): TGTGCCAGCAGCTTTGGGGGAGGCGGCTATGGCTACACCTTC. Its protein product is CASSFGGGGYGYTF.

In its sample, this clone was seen once. CDR3 DNA: TGTGCCACCAGCACGCGGGACAGGGGCTACGAGCAGTACTTC. Its protein product is CATSTRDRGYEQYF. The chain employs TRBV15 and TRBJ2-7; 10 nucleotides line up with TRBD1. The CDR3 has 14 residues. CDR1 is LNHNV, CDR2 YYDKDF, per germline (reference sequence). The V and J ends lost 4 bases and 3 bases, in that order; junction bases with no gene match: 3.

In this sample, this clone turned up a few times. The rearrangement uses TRBV5-1 and TRBJ2-1, with TRBD2 as a possible D gene (5 bases). The CDR3 is 13 residues long. From germline, CDR1 is SGHRS and CDR2 YFSETQ. V gave up 4 bases and J gave up 5 bases, with 10 bases separating them. CDR3 amino acids: CASSPSLDNEQFF. CDR3 nucleotides: TGCGCCAGCAGCCCTAGCCTGGACAATGAGCAGTTCTTC.

V and J are TRBV6-6 and TRBJ2-7, with a weak D call TRBD2 (5 bases). Germline CDR1 is MNHNY and CDR2 is SVGAGI (reference sequence). With 3 bases removed from V and 0 bases from J, the gap between germline ends came to 15 bases. The CDR3 is made up of 16 amino acids. The CDR3 sequence is CASSYPFGRASYEQYF. For the CDR3, the DNA is TGTGCCAGCAGTTATCCCTTCGGGCGGGCCTCCTACGAGCAGTACTTC.

The chain combines TRBV28 with TRBJ2-3; 9 positions agree with TRBD1. This CDR3 has 16 residues. CDR1 is MDHEN and CDR2 is SYDVKM in the germline V gene. Trimming took 3 bases from V and 3 from J; bases not matched to a gene: 7. CDR3: CASSLLGQGETDTQYF. Written as DNA, the CDR3 is TGTGCCAGCAGTTTGCTGGGACAGGGAGAGACAGATACGCAGTATTTT.

Notes on this clone: Other DNA sequences within the sample encode an identical CDR3. The CDR3 here is CASSGQSNQPQHF. The CDR3 coding sequence is TGTGCCAGCTCCGGACAGAGCAATCAGCCCCAGCATTTT. V usage is TRBV18 and J usage is TRBJ1-5; possibly TRBD1 for D (6 bases). Trimming cost V 6 bases and J 1 base, with 7 bases left between them. Germline loops: CDR1 KGHSH, CDR2 LQKENI. The CDR3 is 13 residues long.